This T cell receptor beta chain comes out of a study of cytomegalovirus exposure and HLA in healthy donors (dated by TCRdb to 2015 to 2018). The study in broad terms: According to a later analysis, the approximately 120 validation repertoires were produced on the same platform as the 700 or so repertoires of the first cohort. The aim of the study was to test whether cataloging public T cell receptors could identify signatures of past pathogen exposure. In addition to the first cohort of around 670 subjects, a separate validation cohort of approximately 120 different subjects was used. The study combined high-throughput TCR immunosequencing, statistical association of individual TCRs with disease status, and machine learning to predict cytomegalovirus infection status.

About this clone: Its binding antigen is unknown. No much larger clonotype is one base removed from it; base qualities were not supplied.

Paper-wide results and their limitations: A few of the identified cytomegalovirus-associated TCR beta chains were confirmed in vitro to be specific for cytomegalovirus antigens. Subsequent analysis determined that TCRs grouped into clusters in the first cohort also showed a tendency toward co-occurrence across the 120 or so validation repertoires, and approximately 93% of cluster scores exceeded 0. The study gave a list of about 160 TCR beta chains associated with cytomegalovirus. Across donors, most TCR sequences were observed very rarely, whereas some public TCRs were present in many individuals. The classifier was reported to diagnose cytomegalovirus status with high specificity and sensitivity in both the original and validation cohorts. A later analysis had no HLA typing for the validation cohort, so co-occurrence there was scored across all 130 or so repertoires. According to the authors, the approach could potentially be generalized to other disease states and immunological phenotypes.

The library was generated by the immunoSEQ multiplex PCR assay. In the authors' own workflow: A statistical classification framework was built for diagnosing cytomegalovirus status from the catalog of TCR beta chain sequences. The table comes from immuneACCESS by way of TCRdb, which keeps in-frame sequences with V and J called. Part of the clones is missing from these tables; in studies checked, under half for an unresolved V gene and the rest for unknown reasons. That table furnishes V, J and clone size, whereas the DNA furnished D and trimming. The sample contains some 54,000 clones, 80% to 95% of them found a single time. Clones ranked in the top ten supply just over 3% of the sample. Donors formed part of the validation cohort, which comprised 120 or so subjects and was distinct from the first cohort of 550 to 850 subjects. After removal of 3 bases from V and 4 bases from J, the junction retains 5 bases not matched to a gene. CDR1 and CDR2 were assigned from the germline V gene as SGHRS and YFSETQ. Taken from cysteine to phenylalanine, the CDR3 has 15 residues. Only the CDR3 region is kept as DNA, spanning 45 bases read in frame from base 1.

This TCR derives from a man between 18 and 29 years old in good health and CMV-seronegative. Recombination joined TRBV5-1 with TRBJ2-1, and TRBD1 aligns with 9 junction nucleotides. Sequences were obtained from PBMCs. CDR3 reads: CASSSGTGLYNEQFF. The sequenced DNA: TGCGCCAGCAGCTCCGGGACAGGGCTTTACAATGAGCAGTTCTTC.